This entry lists 14 T cell receptor beta chains sequenced from one sample in a study of response to subunit inactivated influenza vaccine. TCRdb reprocessed the RT-PCR reads via MiXCR and lists one record per CDR3 protein. The sample has 250,000 to 350,000 distinct CDR3 sequences; around 20% are singletons. The starting material was PBMCs from blood, obtained 21 months after vaccination. The receptors come from a man aged 50 to 69 who received an inactivated influenza vaccine.

This clonotype came up a few times. The chain has TRBV5-6 and TRBJ1-3; 9 bases align to TRBD1. The germline CDR1 and CDR2 sequences are SGHDT and YYEEEE. The J segment lost 4 bases and the V segment lost 4 bases, leaving 9 bases of the junction unmatched. CDR3 length: 16 residues. As DNA, the CDR3 is TGTGCCAGCAGCAGCGGGACAGGGCGCTTCGGAAACACCATATATTTT. This sequence encodes CASSSGTGRFGNTIYF. The full variable domain, completed using reference TRBV5-6 and TRBJ1-3, is DAGVTQSPTHLIKTRGQQVTLRCSPKSGHDTVSWYQQALGQGPQFIFQYYEEEERQRGNFPDRFSGHQFPNYSSELNVNALLLGDSALYLCASSSGTGRFGNTIYFGEGSWLTVV.

The chain carries TRBV28 and TRBJ2-3; TRBD2 aligns across 13 bases. The CDR3 length is 17 residues. Germline trimming cut 4 bases from V and 2 bases from J; bases unmatched to any gene: 6. Germline V gene data show CDR1 as MDHEN and CDR2 as SYDVKM. This chain's CDR3 is CASSSYGLAGDTDTQYF. As DNA, the CDR3 is TGTGCCAGCAGTTCCTATGGACTAGCGGGAGACACAGATACGCAGTATTTT.

The chain employs TRBV24-1 and TRBJ2-5, with D possibly being TRBD1 (6 bases). Per germline, CDR1 KGHDR and CDR2 SFDVKD. CDR3 length: 14 residues. Trimming pared 4 bases from V and 3 bases from J, leaving 11 bases between. The CDR3 loop is CATSDSQGEETQYF. CDR3 DNA: TGTGCCACCAGTGACTCACAGGGTGAAGAGACCCAGTACTTC.

The V call is TRBV7-2, the J call TRBJ2-5; TRBD1 might be the D (5 bases). Germline CDR1 reads SGHTA; CDR2 reads FQGNSA. Trimming removed 1 base at V and 2 bases at J, with 17 bases between. The CDR3 totals 17 residues. The CDR3 DNA follows: TGTGCCAGCAGCTTAGGGTCTTTGCAGGGTATACAAGAGACCCAGTACTTC. This sequence encodes CASSLGSLQGIQETQYF.

In this sample, this clonotype turned up a few times. The J gene is TRBJ2-3, the V gene TRBV9; TRBD2 agrees at 9 bases. Germline CDR1 is SGDLS and CDR2 is YYNGEE. CDR3 length equals 15 residues. V was pared by 0 bases and J by 5 bases, with 4 bases of the junction left unmatched. CDR3 protein: CASSVGSLAGDTQYF. The DNA for the CDR3 is TGTGCCAGCAGCGTAGGCTCACTAGCGGGAGATACGCAGTATTTT.

This clonotype was counted between two and nine times. This chain joins TRBV7-2 and TRBJ2-3; D unclear. CDR3 length: 16 residues. The germline gives CDR1 SGHTA, CDR2 FQGNSA. The V end was cut by 8 bases, the J end by 0 bases, with 18 bases between. Written as DNA, the CDR3 is TGTGCCAGCCCACCAGCCTCCCGGGCTAGCACAGATACGCAGTATTTT. The encoded protein is CASPPASRASTDTQYF. The full variable domain, its missing parts supplied by reference TRBV7-2 and TRBJ2-3, is GAGVSQSPSNKVTEKGKDVELRCDPISGHTALYWYRQSLGQGLEFLIYFQGNSAPDKSGLPSDRFSAERTGGSVSTLTIQRTQQEDSAVYLCASPPASRASTDTQYFGPGTRLTVL.

A few counts support this clonotype. The chain has TRBV3-1 and TRBJ2-2; possibly TRBD2 for D (7 bases). In germline, CDR1 is LGHDT, CDR2 YNNKEL (reference sequence). V was shortened by 1 base and J by 0 bases, with 12 bases between the two germline ends. This CDR3 is 17 amino acids long. CDR3 region: CASSQVGGGPNTGELFF. CDR3 nucleotides: TGTGCCAGCAGCCAAGTCGGCGGGGGCCCGAACACCGGGGAGCTGTTTTTT.

This clonotype was found once. The CDR3 here is CASSLMTGGSYEQYF. The CDR3 nucleotides are TGTGCCAGCAGCTTGATGACGGGGGGATCCTACGAGCAGTACTTC. J is TRBJ2-7 and V is TRBV7-9, with 7 bases matching TRBD2. Per germline, CDR1 SEHNR and CDR2 FQNEAQ (reference sequence). The CDR3 contains 15 residues. J gave up 1 base and V 3 bases, and 6 bases lay outside the gene matches.

The rearrangement joins TRBV4-1 to TRBJ2-7; unclear D gene. Germline values: CDR1 MGHRA, CDR2 YSYEKL. Trimming stripped 1 base from V and 6 bases from J, with 13 bases between. The CDR3 sequence is 14 residues long. Written as DNA, the CDR3 is TGCGCCAGCAGCCAAGTTCCGGGTCCGAGCGAGCAGTACTTC. Translating it yields CASSQVPGPSEQYF.

The sample holds a few counts of this clonotype. In DNA form, the CDR3 reads TGTGCCAGCAGCTTAGCGGGACAGTCGAGCAATCAGCCCCAGCATTTT. This gives the protein CASSLAGQSSNQPQHF. The chain is built from TRBV7-8 and TRBJ1-5, with TRBD1 matching 7 bases. This CDR3 is built from 16 residues. Germline CDR1 SGHVS, CDR2 FQNEAQ. The J segment lost 1 base and the V segment lost 0 bases, leaving 3 bases of the junction unmatched.

This clonotype was observed a handful of times. The genes are TRBV29-1 and TRBJ2-1; D might be TRBD1 (6 bases). CDR1 is SQVTM and CDR2 is ANQGSEA in the germline V gene. Trimming stripped 4 bases from V and 8 bases from J, with 15 bases between. This CDR3 comprises 13 residues. CDR3 sequence reads: CSVAQGHPDEQFF. CDR3 in DNA: TGCAGCGTTGCTCAGGGACACCCCGATGAGCAGTTCTTC.

This clonotype has at least ten counts. The chain recombines TRBV4-3 with TRBJ1-4; TRBD1 might be the D (6 bases). The CDR3 consists of 15 residues. V lost 0 bases and J 7 bases, leaving 12 bases between the germline ends. CDR1 is LGHNA, CDR2 YSLEER, per germline. The DNA for the CDR3 is TGCGCCAGCAGCCAAGATTACAGGGCATTTGAAAAACTGTTTTTT. It is translated as CASSQDYRAFEKLFF.

V and J are TRBV4-1 and TRBJ1-3; no firm D call. Trimming shortened V by 2 bases and J by 2 bases, and 10 bases separated the two germline ends. CDR1 is MGHRA, CDR2 YSYEKL, per germline. The CDR3 runs to 15 residues. In DNA, the CDR3 is TGCGCCAGCAGCCAACCACGATCAGCTGGAAACACCATATATTTT. It specifies CASSQPRSAGNTIYF.

The V gene is TRBV7-9, the J gene TRBJ2-1, with unresolved D. This CDR3 is built from 15 residues. Trimming pared 1 base from V and 1 base from J, leaving 8 bases between. Germline-derived CDR1 and CDR2 are SEHNR and FQNEAQ (reference sequence). CDR3 DNA: TGTGCCAGCAGCTTAGTTCTCCCTTCCTACAATGAGCAGTTCTTC. This translates into CASSLVLPSYNEQFF. Drawing the rest from reference TRBV7-9 and TRBJ2-1, the complete variable domain is DTGVSQNPRHKITKRGQNVTFRCDPISEHNRLYWYRQTLGQGPEFLTYFQNEAQLEKSRLLSDRFSAERPKGSFSTLEIQRTEQGDSAMYLCASSLVLPSYNEQFFGPGTRLTVL.